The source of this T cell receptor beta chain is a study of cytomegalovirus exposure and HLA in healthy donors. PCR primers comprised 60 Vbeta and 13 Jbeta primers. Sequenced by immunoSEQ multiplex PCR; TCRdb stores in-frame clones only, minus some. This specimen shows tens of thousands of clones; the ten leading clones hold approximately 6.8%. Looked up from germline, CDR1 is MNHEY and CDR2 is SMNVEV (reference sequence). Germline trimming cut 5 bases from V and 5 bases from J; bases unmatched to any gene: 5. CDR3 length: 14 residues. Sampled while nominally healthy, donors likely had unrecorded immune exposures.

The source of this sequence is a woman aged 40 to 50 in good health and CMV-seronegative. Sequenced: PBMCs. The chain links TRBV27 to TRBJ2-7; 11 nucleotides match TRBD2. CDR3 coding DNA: TGTGCCAGCAGTACAACTAGCGGGGGTGACGAGCAGTACTTC. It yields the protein CASSTTSGGDEQYF.